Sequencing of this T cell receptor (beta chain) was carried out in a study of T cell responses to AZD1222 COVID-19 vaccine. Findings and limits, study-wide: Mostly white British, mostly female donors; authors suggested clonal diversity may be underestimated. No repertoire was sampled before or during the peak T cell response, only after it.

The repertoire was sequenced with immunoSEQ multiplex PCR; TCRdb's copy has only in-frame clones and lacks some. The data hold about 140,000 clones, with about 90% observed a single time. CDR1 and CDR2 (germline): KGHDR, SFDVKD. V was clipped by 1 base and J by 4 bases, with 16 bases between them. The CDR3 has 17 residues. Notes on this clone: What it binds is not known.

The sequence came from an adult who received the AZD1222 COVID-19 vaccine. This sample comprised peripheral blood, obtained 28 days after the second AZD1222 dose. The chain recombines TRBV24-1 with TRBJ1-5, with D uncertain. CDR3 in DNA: TGTGCCACCAGTGATTTTGACGGCCCCGGAGGAAATCAGCCCCAGCATTTT. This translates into CATSDFDGPGGNQPQHF.